This T cell receptor beta chain stems from a study of regulatory T cells in long-lasting Graves disease. Study-level points and caveats: With some 2,500 shared public clonotypes, persistent patients exceeded new patients, who shared just over 950.

Time point given: newly diagnosed GD, antithyroid drugs for less than 3 months. Construction of the TCR library relied on RNA isolated from PBMCs. Sequencing libraries for TCR beta were prepared with iRepertoire HTBI primers and Arm-PCR of CDR3 regions. One entry per CDR3 protein results from TCRdb running MiXCR on the multiplex PCR reads. The repertoire holds roughly 610,000 distinct CDR3 sequences, with roughly 15% as singletons. The CDR3 loop spans 17 amino acids. Germline-derived CDR1 and CDR2 are MNHEY and SMNVEV (reference sequence). Trimming removed 2 bases from V and 5 bases from J, with 22 bases in between. This clonotype was seen many times. The antigen remains undetermined. These data were also reused for a study on T cells in Graves' hyperthyroidism and ophthalmopathy. As that report states: Diagnosing involved the use of clinical symptoms, serum thyroxine and TRAb, thyroid ultrasound and orbital computed tomography. First-round RT-PCR of the TCR CDR3 relied on the HTBI primer set.

The source material was peripheral blood mononuclear cells (PBMCs), sampled at new diagnosis, from a patient treated with antithyroid drugs. The origin of this receptor is a man aged 18-30 years with Graves disease. This chain links TRBV27 with TRBJ2-7, with a tentative D call TRBD2 (6 bases). The CDR3 spells CASSLNPSPKGGNEQYF. CDR3 nucleotide sequence: TGTGCCAGCAGTTTAAACCCCTCTCCCAAAGGAGGGAACGAGCAGTACTTC.